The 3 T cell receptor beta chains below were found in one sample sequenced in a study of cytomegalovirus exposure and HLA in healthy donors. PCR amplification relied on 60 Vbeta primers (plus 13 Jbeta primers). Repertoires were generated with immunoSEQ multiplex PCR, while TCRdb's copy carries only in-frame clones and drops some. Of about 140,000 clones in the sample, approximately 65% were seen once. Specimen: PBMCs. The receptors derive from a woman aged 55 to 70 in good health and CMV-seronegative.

Written as DNA, the CDR3 is TGTGCCAGCAGCTTACTGATGGACACCTCCTATGGCTACACCTTC. It encodes CASSLLMDTSYGYTF. The V and J genes are TRBV7-8 and TRBJ1-2, with D possibly TRBD1 on 5 matching bases. Germline V gene sequence: CDR1 SGHVS, CDR2 FQNEAQ. V was pared by 2 bases and J by 4 bases, with 14 bases between. The CDR3 has 15 amino acids.

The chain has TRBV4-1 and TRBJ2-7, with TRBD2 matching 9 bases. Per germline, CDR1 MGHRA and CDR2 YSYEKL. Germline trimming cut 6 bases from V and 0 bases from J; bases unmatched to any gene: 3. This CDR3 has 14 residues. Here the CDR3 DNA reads TGCGCCAGCAGACTGACTAGCGGCTCCTACGAGCAGTACTTC. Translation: CASRLTSGSYEQYF.

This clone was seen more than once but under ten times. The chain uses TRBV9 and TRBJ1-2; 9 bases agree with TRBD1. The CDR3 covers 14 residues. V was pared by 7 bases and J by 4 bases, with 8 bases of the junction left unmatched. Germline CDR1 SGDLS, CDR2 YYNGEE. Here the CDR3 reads CASGDRTGVYGYTF. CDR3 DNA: TGTGCCAGCGGGGACCGGACAGGGGTCTATGGCTACACCTTC.